This TCR beta chain was captured by sequencing in a study of blood T cell repertoires in COVID-19. This table comes from immunoSEQ multiplex PCR, and its TCRdb copy is limited to in-frame clones, with some not included. The repertoire holds roughly 87,000 clones, with around 87% as singletons. This clone appeared once. Germline V gene data show CDR1 as LGHNA and CDR2 as YNFKEQ. CDR3 length equals 14 residues. Trimming shortened V by 3 bases and J by 5 bases, and 11 bases separated the two germline ends. The V and J genes are TRBV4-2 and TRBJ2-1, with D unclear. This TCR derives from a man in his forties or fifties with acute or convalescent COVID-19. The sequencing sample was made of peripheral blood. The CDR3 region has the DNA TGTGCCAGCAGCCAGGTGCGAGTTCACAATGAGCAGTTCTTC. Protein product: CASSQVRVHNEQFF.